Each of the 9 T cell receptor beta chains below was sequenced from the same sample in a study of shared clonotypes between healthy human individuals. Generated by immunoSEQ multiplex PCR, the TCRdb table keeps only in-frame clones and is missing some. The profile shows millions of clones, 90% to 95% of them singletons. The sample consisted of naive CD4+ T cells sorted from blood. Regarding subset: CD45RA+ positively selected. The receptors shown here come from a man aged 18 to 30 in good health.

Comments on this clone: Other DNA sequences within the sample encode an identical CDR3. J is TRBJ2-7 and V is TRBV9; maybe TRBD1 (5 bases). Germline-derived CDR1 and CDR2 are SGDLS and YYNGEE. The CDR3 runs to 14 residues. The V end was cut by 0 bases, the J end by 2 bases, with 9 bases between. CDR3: CASSVEGAPYEQYF. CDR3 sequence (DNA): TGTGCCAGCAGCGTAGAAGGGGCTCCCTACGAGCAGTACTTC.

The CDR3 reads CASITDSLAQYF. The CDR3 DNA sequence: TGTGCCAGCATCACCGACAGTTTAGCCCAGTACTTC. The rearrangement links TRBV11-1 to TRBJ2-5; D might be TRBD1 (5 bases). The CDR3 covers 12 residues. V lost 7 bases to trimming and J lost 9 bases, with 15 bases between them. The germline V gene has CDR1 SGHAT and CDR2 FQDESV (reference sequence).

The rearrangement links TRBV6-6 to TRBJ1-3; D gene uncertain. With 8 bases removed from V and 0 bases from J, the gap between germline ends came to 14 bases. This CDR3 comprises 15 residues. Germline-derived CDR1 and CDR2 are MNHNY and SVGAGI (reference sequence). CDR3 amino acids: CASLWDLSSGNTIYF. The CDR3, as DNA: TGTGCCAGCCTTTGGGATCTGAGCTCTGGAAACACCATATATTTT.

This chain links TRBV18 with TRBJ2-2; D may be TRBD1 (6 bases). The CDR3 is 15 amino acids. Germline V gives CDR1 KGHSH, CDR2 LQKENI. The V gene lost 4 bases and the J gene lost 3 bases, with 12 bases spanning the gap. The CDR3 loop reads CASSLGATDTGELFF. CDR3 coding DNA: TGTGCCAGCTCACTGGGGGCCACCGACACCGGGGAGCTGTTTTTT.

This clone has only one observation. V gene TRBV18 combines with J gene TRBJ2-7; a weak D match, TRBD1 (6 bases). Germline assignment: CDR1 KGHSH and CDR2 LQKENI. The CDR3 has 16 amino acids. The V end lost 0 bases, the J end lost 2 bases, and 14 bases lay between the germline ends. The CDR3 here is CASSPPHRAGPYEQYF. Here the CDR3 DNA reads TGTGCCAGCTCACCACCCCACAGGGCCGGTCCCTACGAGCAGTACTTC.

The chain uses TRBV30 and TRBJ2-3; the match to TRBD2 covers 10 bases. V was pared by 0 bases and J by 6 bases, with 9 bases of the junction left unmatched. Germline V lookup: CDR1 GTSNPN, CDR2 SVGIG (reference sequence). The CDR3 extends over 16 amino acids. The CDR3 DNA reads TGTGCCTGGAGTGTACAAACCCTAGCGGGAGCTGATACGCAGTATTTT. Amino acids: CAWSVQTLAGADTQYF.

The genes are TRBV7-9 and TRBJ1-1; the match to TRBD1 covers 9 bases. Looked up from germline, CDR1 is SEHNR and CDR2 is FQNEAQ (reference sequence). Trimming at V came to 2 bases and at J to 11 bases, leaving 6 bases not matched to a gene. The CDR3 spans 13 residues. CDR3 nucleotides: TGTGCCAGCAGCTTATCTACAGGGGGCTTTGCTTTCTTT. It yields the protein CASSLSTGGFAFF.

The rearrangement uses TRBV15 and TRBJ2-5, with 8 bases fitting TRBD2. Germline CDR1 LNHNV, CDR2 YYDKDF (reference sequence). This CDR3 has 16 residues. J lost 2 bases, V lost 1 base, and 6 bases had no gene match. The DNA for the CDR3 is TGTGCCACCAGCAGAGCCCTCGGCGGGGGGCAAGAGACCCAGTACTTC. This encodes CATSRALGGGQETQYF.

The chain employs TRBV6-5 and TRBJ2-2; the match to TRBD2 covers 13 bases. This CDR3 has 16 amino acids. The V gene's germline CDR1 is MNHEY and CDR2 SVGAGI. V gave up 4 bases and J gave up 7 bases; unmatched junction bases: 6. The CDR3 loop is CASSSRLAGGSGELFF. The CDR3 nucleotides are TGTGCCAGCAGTTCCAGACTAGCGGGGGGTAGCGGGGAGCTGTTTTTT.